One sample yielded the 29 T cell receptor beta chains listed below, sequenced in a study of blood T cell repertoires in COVID-19 (dated by TCRdb to 2020 to 2021). The method behind the library was the immunoSEQ multiplex PCR assay. TCRdb mirrors the immuneACCESS table, restricted to in-frame sequences. Some clones are absent from its copies; in checked studies, under half trace to an unresolved V gene, and the reason for the others is unknown. The sample table lists 200,000 or so clones, roughly 85% of them with a count of one. Under 3.5% of the sample lies in the top ten. Sequenced: peripheral blood. These receptors were taken from a man aged 45-65 years who had recovered from COVID-19.

This clone appeared a few times. This rearrangement joins TRBV6-5 to TRBJ2-7; D might be TRBD1 (6 bases). The CDR3 length is 14 residues. Trimming took 4 bases from V and 4 from J, leaving 14 bases between them. The germline gives CDR1 MNHEY, CDR2 SVGAGI. Here the CDR3 DNA reads TGTGCCAGCAGTTTACAGGGTCCTGTTTACGAGCAGTACTTC. It yields the protein CASSLQGPVYEQYF.

The chain uses TRBV5-4 and TRBJ1-3; D not certain. The V gene's germline CDR1 is SGHNT and CDR2 YYREEE (reference sequence). This CDR3 contains 14 residues. The V end lost 4 bases, the J end lost 0 bases, and 8 bases lay between the germline ends. CDR3 residues: CASSLQSSGNTIYF. The CDR3 DNA reads as TGTGCCAGCAGCCTGCAGTCCTCTGGAAACACCATATATTTT. Using reference TRBV5-4 and TRBJ1-3 for the parts outside the CDR3, the full variable domain is ETGVTQSPTHLIKTRGQQVTLRCSSQSGHNTVSWYQQALGQGPQFIFQYYREEENGRGNFPPRFSGLQFPNYSSELNVNALELDDSALYLCASSLQSSGNTIYFGEGSWLTVV.

This clone was counted between two and nine times. The rearrangement links TRBV9 to TRBJ2-1; 7 positions agree with TRBD1. CDR3 length: 16 residues. From germline, CDR1 is SGDLS and CDR2 YYNGEE. V shed 1 base and J 6 bases; nucleotides not matched to a gene: 10. Written as DNA, the CDR3 is TGTGCCAGCAGCGTAAGGGGGCGCGGAGCACTCAATGAGCAGTTCTTC. It encodes CASSVRGRGALNEQFF.

The rearrangement joins TRBV19 to TRBJ2-5, with 8 bases that match TRBD1. Per germline, CDR1 LNHDA and CDR2 SQIVND (reference sequence). This CDR3 has 15 amino acids. Germline trimming cut 3 bases from V and 4 bases from J; bases unmatched to any gene: 7. CDR3 coding DNA: TGTGCCAGTAGTATGGCCAGGGGGCGACTAGAGACCCAGTACTTC. Its translation is CASSMARGRLETQYF.

The gene calls are TRBV24-1 and TRBJ1-1, with 10 bases that match TRBD1. Trimming removed 5 bases from V and 4 bases from J; junction bases left unmatched: 9. In germline, CDR1 is KGHDR, CDR2 SFDVKD. CDR3 length: 16 amino acids. The CDR3 loop is CATSVGTGVGGTEAFF. CDR3 nucleotides: TGTGCCACCAGTGTCGGGACAGGGGTGGGGGGCACTGAAGCTTTCTTT.

The rearrangement uses TRBV5-4 and TRBJ2-1, with a tentative D call TRBD2 (6 bases). CDR3 size: 15 residues. The V end lost 0 bases, the J end lost 7 bases, and 14 bases lay between the germline ends. From germline, CDR1 is SGHNT and CDR2 YYREEE (reference sequence). The CDR3 DNA is TGTGCCAGCAGCTTGGGGTCGGGAGAGGGTAATGAGCAGTTCTTC. It specifies CASSLGSGEGNEQFF.

The CDR3 coding sequence is TGTGCCAGCAGCCGGGACAGTCGAAATGAAAAACTGTTTTTT. This gives the protein CASSRDSRNEKLFF. This chain links TRBV27 with TRBJ1-4, with 7 positions matching TRBD1. The CDR3 sequence is 14 residues long. Germline CDR1 and CDR2: MNHEY and SMNVEV (reference sequence). Germline trimming cut 6 bases from V and 5 bases from J; bases unmatched to any gene: 6.

This clone came up once. The V gene is TRBV24-1, the J gene TRBJ1-1; the D gene is possibly TRBD1 (5 bases). Looked up from germline, CDR1 is KGHDR and CDR2 is SFDVKD. There are 13 residues in the CDR3. V was pared by 6 bases and J by 0 bases, with 7 bases between. CDR3 nucleotides: TGTGCCACCAGTCCAGGGATGAACACTGAAGCTTTCTTT. Protein product: CATSPGMNTEAFF.

The rearrangement joins TRBV6-5 to TRBJ1-1; the D is unclear. Germline V gives CDR1 MNHEY, CDR2 SVGAGI. Deletions cut 8 bases from V and 3 bases from J, with 16 bases between. CDR3 length equals 14 residues. The CDR3 reads CASFFRGRDTEAFF. CDR3 nucleotide sequence: TGTGCCAGCTTTTTTAGAGGGAGGGACACTGAAGCTTTCTTT.

The CDR3 sequence is CASSQEALGLAGPSGGTGELFF. The CDR3 bases are TGTGCCAGCAGCCAGGAAGCCCTCGGGCTAGCGGGGCCCTCCGGTGGCACCGGGGAGCTGTTTTTT. V gene TRBV3-1 (or the pseudogene TRBV3-2) combines with J gene TRBJ2-2; 9 bases match TRBD2. Trimming removed 3 bases from V and 4 bases from J; junction bases left unmatched: 24. The germline V gene encodes CDR1 LGHDT and CDR2 YNNKEL (reference sequence). The CDR3 is 22 residues long.

This sequence joins TRBV5-5 and TRBJ2-7; 8 bases match TRBD1. Germline V gives CDR1 SGHKS, CDR2 YYEKEE (reference sequence). Trimming cost V 6 bases and J 3 bases; bases outside gene matches: 11. The CDR3 contains 15 residues. The CDR3 nucleotides are TGTGCCAGCACCAAGACAGGGGCGACTTACTACGAGCAGTACTTC. As protein: CASTKTGATYYEQYF.

The chain uses TRBV29-1 and TRBJ1-1; TRBD1 matches 9 bases. Germline loops: CDR1 SQVTM, CDR2 ANQGSEA. The CDR3 is 11 residues long. V dropped 6 bases and J dropped 6; count of bases not matched to a gene: 2. The CDR3 is CSVRTGAEAFF. CDR3 DNA sequence: TGCAGCGTGCGGACAGGGGCTGAAGCTTTCTTT.

This chain uses TRBV5-1 with TRBJ2-1; 7 bases map to TRBD2. Germline loops: CDR1 SGHRS, CDR2 YFSETQ. The CDR3 totals 13 residues. Trimming at V came to 2 bases and at J to 8 bases, leaving 4 bases not matched to a gene. The CDR3 region is CASSFGGGDEQFF. The CDR3 nucleotides read TGCGCCAGCAGCTTTGGTGGGGGGGATGAGCAGTTCTTC.

The genes are TRBV11-2 and TRBJ2-3; 11 bases fit TRBD2. V lost 1 base, J lost 2 bases, and 5 bases stayed unmatched. In germline, CDR1 is SGHAT, CDR2 FQNNGV. The CDR3 consists of 17 residues. DNA of the CDR3: TGTGCCAGCAGCTTAGGATTAGCGGGAGGGCCCACAGATACGCAGTATTTT. Protein sequence: CASSLGLAGGPTDTQYF.

V usage is TRBV5-4 and J usage is TRBJ2-3; 11 bases match TRBD2. The germline V gene encodes CDR1 SGHNT and CDR2 YYREEE (reference sequence). The CDR3 extends over 15 amino acids. V was clipped by 1 base and J by 6 bases; unmatched bases: 4. The CDR3 DNA is TGTGCCAGCAGCTTGATAGCGGGAGGGAGGGATACGCAGTATTTT. This sequence encodes CASSLIAGGRDTQYF.

The V and J genes are TRBV13 and TRBJ2-7; a possible D gene is TRBD1 (6 bases). Germline V lookup: CDR1 PRHDT, CDR2 FYEKMQ (reference sequence). The CDR3 has 13 residues. Trimming cost V 5 bases and J 2 bases, with 10 bases left between them. In DNA form, the CDR3 reads TGTGCCAGCAGCGAACAGGGTGCCTACGAGCAGTACTTC. It specifies CASSEQGAYEQYF.

The V and J genes are TRBV29-1 and TRBJ1-1, with D perhaps matching TRBD1 (6 bases). V was clipped by 4 bases and J by 7 bases, with 7 bases between them. Germline V gene lookup returns CDR1 SQVTM and CDR2 ANQGSEA. CDR3 length: 10 amino acids. This CDR3 is CSVADSEAFF. CDR3 DNA sequence: TGCAGCGTTGCGGACAGTGAAGCTTTCTTT.

The chain combines TRBV5-1 with TRBJ1-1, with a possible D match to TRBD1 (6 bases). Germline-derived CDR1 and CDR2 are SGHRS and YFSETQ. This CDR3 has 18 residues. Trimming cost V 0 bases and J 0 bases, with 18 bases left between them. DNA of the CDR3: TGCGCCAGCAGCTTGGCCATCGGGGGGCGTACAATGAACACTGAAGCTTTCTTT. Translation: CASSLAIGGRTMNTEAFF.

The rearrangement links TRBV18 to TRBJ2-3; 9 positions agree with TRBD2. Germline assignment: CDR1 KGHSH and CDR2 LQKENI. V shed 3 bases and J 3 bases; nucleotides not matched to a gene: 7. This CDR3 spans 16 amino acids. The DNA for the CDR3 is TGTGCCAGCTCACCGCGAGGGACTAGCATAACAGATACGCAGTATTTT. As protein: CASSPRGTSITDTQYF.

The rearrangement joins TRBV19 to TRBJ2-1, with 13 bases aligning to TRBD2. CDR1 is LNHDA and CDR2 is SQIVND in the germline V gene (reference sequence). The CDR3 has 14 residues. V shed 8 bases, J shed 7 bases, and the junction held 5 bases outside the gene matches. The DNA of the CDR3 is TGTGCCAGTCGGACTAGCGGGAGCGGAAATGAGCAGTTCTTC. It codes for CASRTSGSGNEQFF.

The CDR3 DNA follows: TGTGCCAGCAGTCCAACGACAGGGGGGAACGAAAAACTGTTTTTT. It encodes CASSPTTGGNEKLFF. This chain links TRBV28 with TRBJ1-4; 9 bases are shared with TRBD1. Germline V lookup: CDR1 MDHEN, CDR2 SYDVKM. The CDR3 spans 15 residues. Trimming took 5 bases from V and 8 from J; bases not matched to a gene: 9.

The gene calls are TRBV7-8 and TRBJ2-2; D might be TRBD2 (6 bases). Germline CDR1 is SGHVS and CDR2 is FQNEAQ. The V gene lost 11 bases and the J gene lost 2 bases, with 18 bases spanning the gap. The CDR3 spans 15 residues. The CDR3: CAEPRGSGNTGELFF. The CDR3 region has the DNA TGTGCCGAGCCCCGGGGTAGCGGTAACACCGGGGAGCTGTTTTTT.

In regard to this clone: One junction end disagrees with the germline gene, perhaps due to a read error. The chain joins TRBV2 to TRBJ2-7; 8 nucleotides align to TRBD2. From germline, CDR1 is SNHLY and CDR2 FYNNEI. This CDR3 is built from 13 residues. CDR3 bases: TGTGCCAGCAGTGCAACCGAGTTAGCGGGAACGTGCTTC. The encoded protein is CASSATELAGTCF. Based on the CDR3 plus reference TRBV2 and TRBJ2-7, the full variable domain is EPEVTQTPSHQVTQMGQEVILRCVPISNHLYFYWYRQILGQKVEFLVSFYNNEISEKSEIFDDQFSVERPDGSNFTLKIRSTKLEDSAMYFCASSATELAGTCFGPGTRLTVT.

In its sample, this clone was seen a few times. The rearrangement links TRBV2 to TRBJ1-2; maybe TRBD1 (6 bases). Germline V gives CDR1 SNHLY, CDR2 FYNNEI. This CDR3 has 16 residues. Trimming took 6 bases from V and 3 from J, leaving 20 bases between them. DNA for the CDR3: TGTGCCAGCAGCGTCTCTGACAGGCCCACTTACTATGGCTACACCTTC. Its protein is CASSVSDRPTYYGYTF.

The CDR3 is CSASPDRGLDQPQHF. The CDR3, as DNA: TGCAGTGCTAGTCCTGACAGGGGGCTAGATCAGCCCCAGCATTTT. This rearrangement joins TRBV20-1 to TRBJ1-5, with 10 bases aligning to TRBD1. This CDR3 is 15 amino acids long. In germline, CDR1 is DFQATT, CDR2 SNEGSKA (reference sequence). Trimming took 3 bases from V and 5 from J; bases not matched to a gene: 7.

This clone was detected only once. The chain uses TRBV24-1 and TRBJ2-3; D is possibly TRBD1 (6 bases). Germline CDR1 KGHDR, CDR2 SFDVKD. The CDR3 spans 17 residues. V lost 4 bases and J lost 2, with 18 bases in between. This chain's CDR3 is CATSDSRLRGPTDTQYF. In DNA, the CDR3 is TGTGCCACCAGTGACTCCCGCCTCAGGGGACCCACAGATACGCAGTATTTT.

In its sample, this clone was seen once. The chain's CDR3 is CASSATGVNSPLHF. The CDR3 region has the DNA TGTGCCAGCAGTGCCACGGGGGTTAATTCACCCCTCCACTTT. The chain recombines TRBV2 with TRBJ1-6; possibly TRBD1 for D (5 bases). The V gene lost 4 bases and the J gene lost 6 bases, with 10 bases spanning the gap. The CDR3 spans 14 residues. The germline V gene has CDR1 SNHLY and CDR2 FYNNEI.

V and J are TRBV19 and TRBJ2-1, with 11 bases lining up with TRBD2. The V gene end was trimmed by 1 base and the J gene end by 10 bases; junction bases not matched to a gene: 12. Germline CDR1 is LNHDA and CDR2 is SQIVND (reference sequence). The CDR3 covers 17 residues. In nucleotides, the CDR3 is TGTGCCAGTAGTATAGTGACCGGACTAGCGGGCTACACGGAGCAGTTCTTC. The encoded protein is CASSIVTGLAGYTEQFF.

V is TRBV28 and J is TRBJ1-6; D is possibly TRBD1 (5 bases). CDR1 and CDR2 from the germline V gene are MDHEN and SYDVKM. Trimming removed 9 bases at V and 6 bases at J, with 15 bases between. The CDR3 contains 14 residues. CDR3 in DNA: TGTGCCAGGATAGGGGCAGAACTTAATTCACCCCTCCACTTT. Translating it yields CARIGAELNSPLHF.